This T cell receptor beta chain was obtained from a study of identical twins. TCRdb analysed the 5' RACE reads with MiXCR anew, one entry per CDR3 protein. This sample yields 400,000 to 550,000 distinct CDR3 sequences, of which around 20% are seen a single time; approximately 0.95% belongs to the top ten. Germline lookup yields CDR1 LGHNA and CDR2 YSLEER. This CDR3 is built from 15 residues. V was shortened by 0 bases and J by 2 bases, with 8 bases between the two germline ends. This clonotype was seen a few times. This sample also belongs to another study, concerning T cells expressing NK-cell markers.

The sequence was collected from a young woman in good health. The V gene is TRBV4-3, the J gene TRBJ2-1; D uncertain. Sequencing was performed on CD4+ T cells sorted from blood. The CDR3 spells CASSQDPGAYNEQFF. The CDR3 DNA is TGCGCCAGCAGCCAAGACCCAGGAGCCTACAATGAGCAGTTCTTC.